This T cell receptor beta chain originates from a study of early T cells in non-severe SARS-CoV-2 infection. Study in general: The authors sequenced bulk RNA from unsorted whole blood, leaving chains unpaired. Study-wide results and limits: VDJdb matching favored anti-spike CD8 responses, missing private and CD4 specificities.

Individual cDNA molecules received unique molecular identifiers. A single record per CDR3 protein comes from TCRdb applying MiXCR to the 5' RACE reads. The data show tens of thousands of distinct CDR3 sequences, approximately 13% seen once. This CDR3 is 14 amino acids long. V gave up 0 bases and J gave up 13 bases; unmatched junction bases: 11. Germline CDR1 and CDR2: SGHRS and YFSETQ. At least ten counts were recorded for this clonotype. What it binds is unknown. Material for sequencing was whole blood. V usage is TRBV5-1 and J usage is TRBJ2-5, with 8 bases that match TRBD1. The clonotype originates from an adult who was a healthcare worker with PCR-confirmed SARS-CoV-2 infection or an uninfected control (not recorded which). Here the CDR3 reads CASSLEPGQARWYF. The CDR3, as DNA: TGCGCCAGCAGCTTGGAACCGGGACAGGCCCGCTGGTACTTC.